This T cell receptor (beta chain) was captured in a study of CD8+ T cells in alopecia areata. About the study: Treated patients were dosed with oral tofacitinib, taking 5 to 10 mg twice daily.

Broader study findings: Patients displayed less clarity in TCR sharing than mice, a finding possibly related to HLA. Scalp samples also yield sequences from resident alphabeta T cells of normal skin.

Comment on this clone: The target antigen is unknown.

Sequencing used cDNA as its template, made by extracting RNA and reverse transcribing it. The table came from immunoSEQ multiplex PCR; TCRdb's copy has only in-frame clones and leaves some out. The table records some 200,000 clones, approximately 59% of them present only once. Per the germline V gene, CDR1 is KGHSY and CDR2 is FQNENV. Trimming left V 1 base short and J 2 bases short, with 9 bases between. CDR3 size: 14 residues. This chain uses TRBV16 with TRBJ2-7; perhaps TRBD1 as D (5 bases). The sample consisted of CD4+ T cells sorted from blood, taken at week 0. The origin of this receptor is a human donor with alopecia areata. The CDR3 sequence is CASSQFDSTYEQYF. CDR3 DNA: TGTGCCAGCAGCCAATTTGACAGCACCTACGAGCAGTACTTC.